Each of the 9 T cell receptor beta chains below was sequenced from the same sample in a study of blood T cell repertoires in COVID-19. Profiling relied on immunoSEQ multiplex PCR, and the TCRdb table lists in-frame clones only, not all of them. The sample holds about 240,000 clones, 86% seen once. The sample was peripheral blood. Receptor source: a woman between 45 and 60 years old with COVID-19, enrolled during active disease.

This clone was recorded only once. The rearrangement uses TRBV7-2 and TRBJ2-7; no firm D call. This CDR3 contains 14 residues. The V gene lost 1 base and the J gene lost 2 bases, with 9 bases spanning the gap. Germline-derived CDR1 and CDR2 are SGHTA and FQGNSA. The chain's CDR3 is CASSLGQVTYEQYF. CDR3 nucleotides: TGTGCCAGCAGCTTAGGGCAGGTCACCTACGAGCAGTACTTC.

This chain links TRBV29-1 with TRBJ1-2; D possibly corresponds to TRBD1 (6 bases). The CDR3 is 14 residues long. The germline gives CDR1 SQVTM, CDR2 ANQGSEA. V gave up 5 bases and J gave up 4 bases, with 17 bases separating them. The CDR3 DNA follows: TGCAGCGTTCTACGCGCGACAGGTTTCTATGGCTACACCTTC. This codes for CSVLRATGFYGYTF. Together with reference TRBV29-1 and TRBJ1-2, the CDR3 gives the full variable domain: SAVISQKPSRDICQRGTSLTIQCQVDSQVTMMFWYRQQPGQSLTLIATANQGSEATYESGFVIDKFPISRPNLTFSTLTVSNMSPEDSSIYLCSVLRATGFYGYTFGSGTRLTVV.

CDR3 sequence: CATSDIPRGAGTDTQYF. The CDR3 bases are TGTGCCACCAGTGATATACCACGGGGGGCAGGCACAGATACGCAGTATTTT. The rearrangement uses TRBV24-1 and TRBJ2-3, with a weak D call TRBD2 (7 bases). Germline V gene data show CDR1 as KGHDR and CDR2 as SFDVKD. The CDR3 has 17 amino acids. V was clipped by 3 bases and J by 1 base, with 16 bases between them.

J is TRBJ2-6 and V is TRBV5-4; no clear D. Per germline, CDR1 SGHNT and CDR2 YYREEE (reference sequence). The V gene lost 4 bases and the J gene lost 1 base, with 6 bases spanning the gap. This CDR3 region has 14 residues. The CDR3 is CASSVVSGANVLTF. The CDR3 DNA reads as TGTGCCAGCAGCGTAGTGTCTGGGGCCAACGTCCTGACTTTC.

The J gene is TRBJ1-1, the V gene TRBV5-1; TRBD1 matches at 8 bases. Germline values: CDR1 SGHRS, CDR2 YFSETQ. The V segment lost 5 bases and the J segment 5 bases; nucleotides outside the gene matches: 20. This CDR3 is built from 18 residues. The CDR3 nucleotides read TGCGCCAGCAGTTCGAAGAGCAGGGGGCGCGGGTCCCTAACTGAAGCTTTCTTT. Translation gives CASSSKSRGRGSLTEAFF.

This chain uses TRBV3-1 (or the pseudogene TRBV3-2) with TRBJ1-2; D gene ambiguous. Trimming cost V 4 bases and J 10 bases, with 4 bases left between them. The CDR3 length is 9 residues. The germline V gene has CDR1 LGHDT and CDR2 YNNKEL (reference sequence). The DNA of the CDR3 is TGTGCCAGCAGCCCGGTCTACACCTTC. It codes for CASSPVYTF.

V gene TRBV2 combines with J gene TRBJ2-3, with TRBD1 matching 7 bases. Germline V CDR1 and CDR2: SNHLY, FYNNEI. V shed 7 bases, J shed 1 base, and the junction held 2 bases outside the gene matches. The CDR3 is made up of 13 amino acids. CDR3 bases: TGTGCCAGCAAGGGGGCCCGCACAGATACGCAGTATTTT. Translating gives CASKGARTDTQYF.

Only one count was recorded for this clone. Germline is not matched at one junction end, which may reflect a read error. The chain has TRBV7-9 and TRBJ2-1, with a weak D call TRBD2 (6 bases). CDR3 size: 17 residues. Germline values: CDR1 SEHNR, CDR2 FQNEAQ (reference sequence). CDR3 protein: CAGSGSIAVSSYNEQFF. CDR3 bases: TGTGCCGGCAGCGGGTCTATAGCGGTCAGCTCCTACAATGAGCAGTTCTTC. Variable domain in full (rest from reference TRBV7-9 and TRBJ2-1): DTGVSQNPRHKITKRGQNVTFRCDPISEHNRLYWYRQTLGQGPEFLTYFQNEAQLEKSRLLSDRFSAERPKGSFSTLEIQRTEQGDSAMYLCAGSGSIAVSSYNEQFFGPGTRLTVL.

The chain combines TRBV28 with TRBJ1-6, with TRBD1 identical over 9 bases. Germline CDR1 and CDR2: MDHEN and SYDVKM. The ends lost 6 bases at V and 7 bases at J; junction bases unmatched: 7. The CDR3 runs 15 residues. CDR3 sequence (DNA): TGTGCCAGCAGAGCCTGGGACAGGGAAAATTCACCCCTCCACTTT. It specifies CASRAWDRENSPLHF.